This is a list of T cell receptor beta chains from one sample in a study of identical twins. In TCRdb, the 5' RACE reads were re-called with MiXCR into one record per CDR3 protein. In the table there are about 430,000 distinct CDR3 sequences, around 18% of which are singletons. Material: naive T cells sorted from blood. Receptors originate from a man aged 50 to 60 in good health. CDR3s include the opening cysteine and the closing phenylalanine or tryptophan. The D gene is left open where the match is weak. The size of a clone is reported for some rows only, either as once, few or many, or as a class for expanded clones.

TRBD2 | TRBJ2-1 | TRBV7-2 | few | CASSKTSGVYNEQFF | TGTGCCAGCAGCAAAACTAGCGGGGTTTACAATGAGCAGTTCTTC
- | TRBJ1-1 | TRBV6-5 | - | CASSYSPRSWAFF | TGTGCCAGCAGTTACTCTCCACGATCTTGGGCTTTCTTT
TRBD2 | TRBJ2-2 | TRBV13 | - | CASSHGTSGGIGGELFF | TGTGCCAGCAGCCACGGGACTAGCGGGGGTATAGGCGGGGAGCTGTTTTTT
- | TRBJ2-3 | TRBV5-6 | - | CASSLVSWGDTQYF | TGTGCCAGCAGCTTGGTATCGTGGGGCGATACGCAGTATTTT
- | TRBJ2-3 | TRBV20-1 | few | CSARGIQASTDTQYF | TGCAGTGCTAGAGGAATCCAGGCGAGCACAGATACGCAGTATTTT
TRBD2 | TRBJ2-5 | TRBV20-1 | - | CSARDRTSRGTQYF | TGCAGTGCTAGAGATCGGACTAGCCGAGGAACCCAGTACTTC
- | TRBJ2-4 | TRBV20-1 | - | CSARDRMGIAKNIQYF | TGCAGTGCTAGAGATCGGATGGGAATAGCCAAAAACATTCAGTACTTC
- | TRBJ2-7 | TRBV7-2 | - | CASSLTPDLYEQYF | TGTGCCAGCAGCTTAACCCCGGACCTCTACGAGCAGTACTTC
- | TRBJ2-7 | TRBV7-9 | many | CASSPRGLTNEQYF | TGTGCCAGCAGCCCCAGGGGTTTAACAAACGAGCAGTACTTC
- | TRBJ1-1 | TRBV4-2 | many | CASSQDPSLNTEAFF | TGTGCCAGCAGCCAAGACCCAAGCCTGAACACTGAAGCTTTCTTT
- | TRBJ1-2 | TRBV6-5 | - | CASSSFDSPRGYGYTF | TGTGCCAGCAGTTCGTTCGACAGTCCCAGAGGTTATGGCTACACCTTC
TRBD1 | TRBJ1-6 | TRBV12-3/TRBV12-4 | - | CASSPRGTGDSPLHF | TGTGCCAGCAGTCCGCGGGGGACAGGCGATTCACCCCTCCACTTT
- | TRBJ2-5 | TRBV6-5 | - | CATFAGQTQYF | TGTGCCACCTTCGCGGGACAGACCCAGTACTTC
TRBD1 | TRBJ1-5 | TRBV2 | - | CASSGQGWYQPQHF | TGTGCCAGCAGTGGACAGGGATGGTATCAGCCCCAGCATTTT
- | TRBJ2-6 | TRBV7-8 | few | CASSLSWLLDYSPGANVLTF | TGTGCCAGCAGCTTAAGCTGGCTTCTAGATTACTCTCCTGGGGCCAACGTCCTGACTTTC
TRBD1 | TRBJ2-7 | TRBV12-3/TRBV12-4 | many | CASSLARTGGHEQYF | TGTGCCAGCAGTTTAGCGCGGACAGGGGGCCACGAGCAGTACTTC
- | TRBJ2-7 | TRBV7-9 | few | CASSSGSPYEQYF | TGTGCCAGCAGCTCAGGGTCCCCCTACGAGCAGTACTTC
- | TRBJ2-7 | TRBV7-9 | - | CASSSLGVYEQYF | TGTGCCAGCAGCTCCCTGGGAGTCTACGAGCAGTACTTC
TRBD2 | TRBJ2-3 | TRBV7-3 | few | CASSKRASGSPADTQYF | TGTGCCAGCAGCAAAAGGGCTAGCGGGAGTCCCGCAGATACGCAGTATTTT
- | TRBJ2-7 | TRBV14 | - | CASSPPQRTYEQYF | TGTGCCAGCAGCCCACCTCAGCGGACCTACGAGCAGTACTTC
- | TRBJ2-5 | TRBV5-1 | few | CASSLGQETGQYF | TGCGCCAGCAGCTTGGGGCAGGAGACTGGACAGTACTTC
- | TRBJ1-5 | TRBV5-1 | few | CASSPRGDGNQPQHF | TGCGCCAGCAGCCCACGGGGTGATGGCAATCAGCCCCAGCATTTT
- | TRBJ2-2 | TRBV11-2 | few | CASSLDLITGELFF | TGTGCCAGCAGCTTAGATCTTATCACCGGGGAGCTGTTTTTT
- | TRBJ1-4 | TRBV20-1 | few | CSARDLGQDNEKLFF | TGCAGTGCTAGAGATCTTGGGCAGGATAATGAAAAACTGTTTTTT
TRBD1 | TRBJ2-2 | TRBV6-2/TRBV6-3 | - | CASSYRIGQGRSTGELFF | TGTGCCAGCAGTTACCGGATCGGACAGGGGAGGAGCACCGGGGAGCTGTTTTTT
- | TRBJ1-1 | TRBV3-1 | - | CASSPKRLNTEAFF | TGTGCCAGCAGCCCCAAACGGTTGAACACTGAAGCTTTCTTT
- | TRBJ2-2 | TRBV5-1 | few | CASSPNGGGTGELFF | TGCGCCAGCAGCCCCAACGGTGGGGGTACCGGGGAGCTGTTTTTT
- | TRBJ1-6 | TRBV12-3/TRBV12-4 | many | CASRVDLSYNSPLHF | TGTGCCAGCAGGGTTGACCTCTCCTATAATTCACCCCTCCACTTT
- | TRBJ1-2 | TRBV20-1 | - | CSAPPLRDYGYTF | TGCAGTGCCCCCCCACTACGGGACTATGGCTACACCTTC
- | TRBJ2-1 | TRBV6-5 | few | CASSYSIIRLSSYNEQFF | TGTGCCAGCAGTTACTCCATAATCCGGTTAAGCTCCTACAATGAGCAGTTCTTC
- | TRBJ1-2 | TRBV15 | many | CATSRNVQGPYGYTF | TGTGCCACCAGCAGAAACGTACAGGGTCCCTATGGCTACACCTTC
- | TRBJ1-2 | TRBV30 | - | CAWSVGQGDGYTF | TGTGCCTGGAGTGTTGGGCAGGGTGATGGCTACACCTTC
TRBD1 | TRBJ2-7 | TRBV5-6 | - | CASSFAGTAYEQYF | TGTGCCAGCAGCTTCGCCGGGACAGCATACGAGCAGTACTTC
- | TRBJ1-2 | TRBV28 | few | CASSFFGTLLGGYTF | TGTGCCAGCAGTTTTTTTGGGACACTCCTGGGGGGCTACACCTTC
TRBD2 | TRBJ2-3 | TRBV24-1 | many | CATSDSGTIDTDTQYF | TGTGCCACCAGTGATTCCGGGACTATTGACACAGATACGCAGTATTTT
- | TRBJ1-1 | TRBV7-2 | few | CASSLEGGAITEAFF | TGTGCCAGCAGCTTAGAGGGGGGTGCTATCACTGAAGCTTTCTTT
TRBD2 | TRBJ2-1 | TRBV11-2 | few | CASRSSGGAPNEQFF | TGTGCCAGCAGGTCGAGCGGGGGGGCTCCCAATGAGCAGTTCTTC
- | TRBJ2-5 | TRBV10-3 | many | CAISSGPGKGETQYF | TGTGCCATCAGTTCGGGCCCGGGAAAAGGGGAGACCCAGTACTTC
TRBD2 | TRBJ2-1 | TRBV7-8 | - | CASSLLAGKSNNEQFF | TGTGCCAGCAGCCTGTTAGCGGGAAAAAGTAACAATGAGCAGTTCTTC
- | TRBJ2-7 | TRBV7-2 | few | CASSLLGVSYEQYF | TGTGCCAGCAGCTTACTGGGAGTCTCCTACGAGCAGTACTTC
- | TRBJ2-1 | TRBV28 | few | CASSPRPSSSYNEQFF | TGTGCCAGCAGTCCCAGACCCTCCAGCTCCTACAATGAGCAGTTCTTC
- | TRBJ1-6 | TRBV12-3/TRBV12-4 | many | CASNLNNSPLHF | TGTGCCAGCAACCTAAATAATTCACCCCTCCACTTT
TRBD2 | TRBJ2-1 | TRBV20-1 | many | CSAMPDSGTGANNEQFF | TGCAGTGCCATGCCCGATAGCGGGACGGGGGCCAACAATGAGCAGTTCTTC
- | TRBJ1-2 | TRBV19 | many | CASSIATGVGYGYTF | TGTGCCAGTAGTATAGCAACGGGAGTCGGCTATGGCTACACCTTC
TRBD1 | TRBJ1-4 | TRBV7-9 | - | CASSSLVLGTGGEKLFF | TGTGCCAGCAGCTCCCTGGTGTTGGGGACAGGGGGTGAAAAACTGTTTTTT